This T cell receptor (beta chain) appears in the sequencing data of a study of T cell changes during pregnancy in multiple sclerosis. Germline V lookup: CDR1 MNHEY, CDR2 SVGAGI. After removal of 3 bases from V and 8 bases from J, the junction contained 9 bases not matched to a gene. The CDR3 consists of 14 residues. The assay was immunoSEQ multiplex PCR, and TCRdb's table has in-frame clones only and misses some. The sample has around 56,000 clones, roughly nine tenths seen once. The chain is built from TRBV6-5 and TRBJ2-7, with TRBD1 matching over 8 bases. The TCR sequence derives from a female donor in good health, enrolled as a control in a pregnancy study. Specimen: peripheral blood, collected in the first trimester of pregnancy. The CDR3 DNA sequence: TGTGCCAGCAGTTATTACGGACAGGGAGTGAAGCAGTACTTC. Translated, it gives CASSYYGQGVKQYF.